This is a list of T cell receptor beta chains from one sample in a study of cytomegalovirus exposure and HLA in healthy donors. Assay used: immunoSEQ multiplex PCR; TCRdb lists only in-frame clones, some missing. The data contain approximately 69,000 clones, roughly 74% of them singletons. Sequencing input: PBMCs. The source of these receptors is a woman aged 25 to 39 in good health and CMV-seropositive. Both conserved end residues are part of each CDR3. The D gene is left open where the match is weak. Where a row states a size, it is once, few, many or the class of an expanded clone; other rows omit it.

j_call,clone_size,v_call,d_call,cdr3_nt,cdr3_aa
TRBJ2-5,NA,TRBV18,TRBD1,TGTGCCAGCTCACCCAACAGGGGGCAAGAGACCCAGTACTTC,CASSPNRGQETQYF
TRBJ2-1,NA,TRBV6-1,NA,TGTGCCAGCAGTGCGGGACTCCCCAATGGGCTTAGTGAGCAGTTCTTC,CASSAGLPNGLSEQFF
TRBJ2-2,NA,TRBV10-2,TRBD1,TGCGCCAGCAGGGGGACAGGGGCCACCGGGGAGCTGTTTTTT,CASRGTGATGELFF
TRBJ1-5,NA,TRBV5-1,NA,TGCGCCAGCAGCTTGGCGTCACTCGATCAGCCCCAGCATTTT,CASSLASLDQPQHF
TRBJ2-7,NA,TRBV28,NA,TGTGCCAGGGGCTGGCAGGGGAAAACAAATTTCTCCTACGAGCAGTACTTC,CARGWQGKTNFSYEQYF
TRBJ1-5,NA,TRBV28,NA,TGTGCCAGCAATATGACGCCGGGGCAGCCCCAGCATTTT,CASNMTPGQPQHF
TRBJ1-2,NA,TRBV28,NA,TGTCGCACAGGGAGCTCTCACTATGGCTACACCTTC,CRTGSSHYGYTF
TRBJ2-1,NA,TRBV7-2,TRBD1,TGTGCCAGCAGCCCGCAGGGGGCAGGGGTGTACAATGAGCAGTTCTTC,CASSPQGAGVYNEQFF
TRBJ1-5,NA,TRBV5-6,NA,TGTGCCAGCAGCTTGATGGGAGTTCGCAATCAGCCCCAGCATTTT,CASSLMGVRNQPQHF
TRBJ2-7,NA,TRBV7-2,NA,TGTGCCAGCAGCCCCGGAGTTCACCACGAGCAGTACTTC,CASSPGVHHEQYF
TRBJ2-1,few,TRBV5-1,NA,TGCGCCAGCAGCTTGGGAGGCCTGGGGGGAGCTAAGAATGAGCAGTTCTTC,CASSLGGLGGAKNEQFF
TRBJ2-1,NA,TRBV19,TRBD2,TGTGCCAGTAGTATCCGAGCGGGAGGTTCAAATGAGCAGTTCTTC,CASSIRAGGSNEQFF
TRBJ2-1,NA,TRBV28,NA,TGTGCCAGCTGGTCTGAGTTGGGGGCACAGTTCTTC,CASWSELGAQFF
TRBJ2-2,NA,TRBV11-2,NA,TGTGCCAGCAGCTCCCGGGACATCGGGGAGCTGTTTTTT,CASSSRDIGELFF
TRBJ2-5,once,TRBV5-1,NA,TGCGCCAGCAGCTTGGCAGGACACGCCTTAGAGACCCAGTACTTC,CASSLAGHALETQYF
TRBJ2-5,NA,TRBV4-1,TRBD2,TGCGCCAGCAGCCAGCAACTAGCGAGCGGAGAGACCCAGTACTTC,CASSQQLASGETQYF
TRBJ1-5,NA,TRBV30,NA,TGTGCCTCCACGGGGGGTATCGGCCAGCCCCAGCATTTT,CASTGGIGQPQHF
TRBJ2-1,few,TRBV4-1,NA,TGCGCCAGCAGCCTTTCTGAGGGTTGGGCCAATGAGCAGTTCTTC,CASSLSEGWANEQFF
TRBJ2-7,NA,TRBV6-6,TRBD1,TGTGCCAGCACCCCGGGACAGGGCTACGAGCAGTACTTC,CASTPGQGYEQYF
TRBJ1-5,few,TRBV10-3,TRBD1,TGTGCCATCAGTGAGTCGGACAGGGCGGGGTATCAGCCCCAGCATTTT,CAISESDRAGYQPQHF
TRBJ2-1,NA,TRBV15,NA,TGTGCCACCAGCTCCCGCCTCCGGGATGAGCAGTTCTTC,CATSSRLRDEQFF
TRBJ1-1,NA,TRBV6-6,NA,TGTGCCAGCAGTTACACAGCAAACACTGAAGCTTTCTTT,CASSYTANTEAFF
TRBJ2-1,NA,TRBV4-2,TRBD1,TGTGCCAGCAGCCAAGATAGACAGGGGCTATACAATGAGCAGTTCTTC,CASSQDRQGLYNEQFF
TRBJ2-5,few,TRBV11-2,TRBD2,TGTGCCAGCAGCTTAGAAATACTAGCGGGCCAGTACTTC,CASSLEILAGQYF
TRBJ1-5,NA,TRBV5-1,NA,TGCGCCAGCAGCTTGGATCAGGGCGCCAATCAGCCCCAGCATTTT,CASSLDQGANQPQHF
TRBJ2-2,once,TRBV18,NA,TGTGCCAGCTCTGGACTTCACATGAACACCGGGGAGCTGTTTTTT,CASSGLHMNTGELFF
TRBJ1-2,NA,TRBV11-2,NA,TGTGCCAGCAGCTTAGCCCCGGGGGGCCCAAACTATGGCTACACCTTC,CASSLAPGGPNYGYTF
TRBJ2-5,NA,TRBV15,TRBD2,TGTGCCACCAGCCAAAGAGCGGGAAGGGAAGAGACCCAGTACTTC,CATSQRAGREETQYF
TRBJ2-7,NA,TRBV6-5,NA,TGTGCCAGCAGACGAGGAGCCGAGCAGTACTTC,CASRRGAEQYF
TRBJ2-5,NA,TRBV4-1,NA,TGCGCCAGCAGCCCCCTTTATCCGGGGAATCAAGAGACCCAGTACTTC,CASSPLYPGNQETQYF
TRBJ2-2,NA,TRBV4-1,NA,TGCGCCAGCAGCCACCAGGTCTCTCTAGCCCTTATTCCCGGGGAGCTGTTTTTT,CASSHQVSLALIPGELFF
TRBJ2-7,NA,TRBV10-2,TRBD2,TGCGCCAGCAGAGCAATGACTAGCGGCCTCTCCTACGAGCAGTACTTC,CASRAMTSGLSYEQYF
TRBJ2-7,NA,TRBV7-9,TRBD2,TGTGCCAGCAGCCGCGGGGGCTACGAGCAGTACTTC,CASSRGGYEQYF
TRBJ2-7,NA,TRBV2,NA,TGTGCCAGCAGTGAGACAGTCTCCTACGAGCAGTACTTC,CASSETVSYEQYF
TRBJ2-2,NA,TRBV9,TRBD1,TGTGCCAGCAGCGTAGGCAGGGGGCAGGACGGGGAGCTGTTTTTT,CASSVGRGQDGELFF
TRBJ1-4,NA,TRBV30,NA,TGTGCTGCACAGGGACGTCTGGGTGAAAAACTGTTTTTT,CAAQGRLGEKLFF
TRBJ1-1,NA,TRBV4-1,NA,TGCGCCAGCAGCCAAGTGGATTATCTCGTTCAGGGGCCAGGTCCTGAAGCTTTCTTT,CASSQVDYLVQGPGPEAFF
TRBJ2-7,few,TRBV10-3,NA,TGTGCCATCAGTGGCCGCGGGGGCGCGAGTGGAGCGGCGCACGAGCAGTACTTC,CAISGRGGASGAAHEQYF
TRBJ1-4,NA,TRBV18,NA,TGTGCCAGCTCCTCCGCGGGTGAAAAACTGTTTTTT,CASSSAGEKLFF
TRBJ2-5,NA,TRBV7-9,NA,TGTGCCAGCAGCACAAAGGACGGGAATTGGGCCCAGTACTTC,CASSTKDGNWAQYF
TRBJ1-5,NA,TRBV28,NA,TGTGCCAGCAGCCAAAGGGGTCAGTCCAATCAGCCCCAGCATTTT,CASSQRGQSNQPQHF
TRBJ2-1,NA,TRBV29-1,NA,TGCAGCGTGACGCCGGGAGTCTACAATGAGCAGTTCTTC,CSVTPGVYNEQFF
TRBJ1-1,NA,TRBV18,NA,TGTGCCAGCTTTGAGACAGCTCTGAACACTGAAGCTTTCTTT,CASFETALNTEAFF
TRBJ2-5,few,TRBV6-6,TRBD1,TGTGCCAGCAGTAAGACAGGGCGGGAGACCCAGTACTTC,CASSKTGRETQYF
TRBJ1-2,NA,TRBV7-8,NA,TGTGCCAGCAGCCCCTTTGGGGCGGTGGATTGGTATGGCTACACCTTC,CASSPFGAVDWYGYTF
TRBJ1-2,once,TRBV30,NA,TGTGCCTGGAGTGTACGACCCCCAGGGCCCGCCATAGACTACACCTTC,CAWSVRPPGPAIDYTF
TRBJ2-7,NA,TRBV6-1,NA,TGTGCCAGCAGCCTCGGACAACCTACGCGGTACGAGCAGTACTTC,CASSLGQPTRYEQYF
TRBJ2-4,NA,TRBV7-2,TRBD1,TGTGCCAGCATTCAGCGGACAGGGGTTAGGGGCATTCAGTACTTC,CASIQRTGVRGIQYF
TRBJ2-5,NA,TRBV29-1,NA,TGCAGCGTGGTGGACACTGGGAAAGAGACCCAGTACTTC,CSVVDTGKETQYF
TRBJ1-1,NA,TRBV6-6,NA,TGTGCCAGCAGTCCCCTCCGAGGAGAAGCTTTCTTT,CASSPLRGEAFF
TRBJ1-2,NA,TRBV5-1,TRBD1,TGCGCCACCGCAACAGGGGACCGTGGGGGCTACACCTTC,CATATGDRGGYTF